This TCR beta chain was captured in a study of OX40 agonist ivuxolimab in advanced cancers. The study in broad terms: Ivuxolimab, which targeted the costimulatory receptor OX40 (CD134), was an agonistic, fully human IgG2 monoclonal antibody. Intravenous ivuxolimab was administered to patients every 2 weeks at six dose levels: 0.01, 0.1, 0.3, 1.5, 3 and 10 mg/kg. Among the 52 dose-escalation patients, 19 had hepatocellular carcinoma, approximately 15 melanoma, 9 renal cell carcinoma and 9 head and neck cancer. In the dose-escalation cohort, approximately 82% of patients were male, and the mean age was roughly 60 years with a range of roughly 20 to 80. Prior anti-PD-1, anti-PD-L1 or anti-CTLA-4 therapy was permitted, and checkpoint inhibitors had been received by about 36% of dose-escalation patients. Partial responses occurred in three dose-escalation patients: two with cutaneous melanoma and one with hepatocellular carcinoma. Peripheral TCRbeta sequencing was intended to test whether TCR sequence diversity was altered and clonal T-cell expansion was caused by ivuxolimab. The paper reports the monotherapy dose-escalation portion (N of about 50 patients) of the phase I ivuxolimab trial.

The CDR3 has 15 amino acids, counting the end cysteine and phenylalanine. The CDR3 DNA has 45 bases and is translated from base 1. The junction carries 13 bases between V and J, which are trimmed by 3 bases and 4 bases respectively. The germline V gene (reference sequence) specifies SEHNR as CDR1 and FQNEAQ as CDR2. Beyond this particular receptor, the publication reports: Which antigens the clonally expanded peripheral T cells were specific for was not determined. Low levels of normalized T-cell clonal expansion were also seen in some nonresponding patients. In the 0.1-3.0 mg/kg groups, partial responders were among the patients with the lowest normalized peripheral clonal expansion, particularly in CD8+ T cells. After ivuxolimab, more expanded clones were found on average in CD8+ T cells than in CD4+ T cells. At doses of 0.1 to 3.0 mg/kg, clonal expansion of both CD4+ and CD8+ T cells in blood was seen between baseline and week 6.

Genomic DNA was isolated from the sorted cells so that the TCRbeta CDR3 region could be sequenced. The immunoSEQ Assay was used to sequence the TCRbeta CDR3 regions. The table comes from immuneACCESS by way of TCRdb, which keeps in-frame sequences with V and J called. Part of the clones is missing from these tables; in studies checked, under half for an unresolved V gene and the rest for unknown reasons. The sample table lists 130,000 or so clones, 93% of them with a count of one. The ten largest clones take up approximately 0.99% of the sample. The trial excluded patients who had a history of autoimmune disease or who were on systemic immunosuppression. Peripheral blood for TCR sequencing was collected from all dose cohorts at baseline, on cycle 4 day 1, and on cycle 7 day 1. The samples were drawn from a first-in-human, open-label, multicenter phase I dose-escalation trial of ivuxolimab. Adults with locally advanced or metastatic melanoma, renal cell carcinoma, hepatocellular carcinoma or head and neck squamous cell carcinoma were enrolled in the trial. Before TCR sequencing, CD4+ and CD8+ T cells were separately sorted from peripheral blood.

Remarks on this clone: This receptor's antigen is unknown. The sample holds no much larger clone one base away, and base qualities are not on file.

The chain uses TRBV7-9 and TRBJ2-1, with the identity of the D gene unclear. The clonotype was recovered from an adult with an advanced solid tumor such as melanoma, head and neck, liver or kidney cancer. The sample was CD4+ or CD8+ T cells sorted from blood, taken in a trial of the OX40 agonist ivuxolimab. The CDR3 reads CASSFDPGSYNEQFF. In nucleotides, the sequence is TGTGCCAGCAGCTTCGACCCGGGCAGTTACAATGAGCAGTTCTTC.